This TCR beta chain was recorded in a study of blood T cell repertoires in COVID-19. Method: immunoSEQ multiplex PCR; TCRdb's copy keeps in-frame clones and lacks some. This sample carries more than 45,000 clones, 75% to 90% of them seen once, and the ten largest clones take 20% to 25%. The sequence came from an elderly woman with COVID-19, enrolled during active disease. Sequenced sample: peripheral blood.

CDR3 loop: CASSLLRDRGFGGYTF. Written as DNA, the CDR3 is TGTGCCAGCAGCTTATTAAGGGACAGGGGATTTGGCGGCTACACCTTC. The chain is built from TRBV7-9 and TRBJ1-2, with 10 bases aligning to TRBD1. Germline CDR1 SEHNR, CDR2 FQNEAQ (reference sequence). The CDR3 extends over 16 amino acids. J lost 8 bases, V lost 2 bases, and 11 bases had no gene match.